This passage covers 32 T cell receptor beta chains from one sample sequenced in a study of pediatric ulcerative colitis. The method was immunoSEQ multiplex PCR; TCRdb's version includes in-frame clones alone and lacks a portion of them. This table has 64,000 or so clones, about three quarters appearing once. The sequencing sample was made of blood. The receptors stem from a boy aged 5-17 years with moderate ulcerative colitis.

The CDR3 DNA is TGTGCCAGCAGTCCACCCAGGGTTTCTACCATCCTTTACGAGCAGTACTTC. Protein product: CASSPPRVSTILYEQYF. V is TRBV27 and J is TRBJ2-7; tentative D call: TRBD1 (5 bases). V was cut by 5 bases and J by 4 bases, with 24 bases left in between. Germline V lookup: CDR1 MNHEY, CDR2 SMNVEV (reference sequence). This CDR3 region has 17 residues.

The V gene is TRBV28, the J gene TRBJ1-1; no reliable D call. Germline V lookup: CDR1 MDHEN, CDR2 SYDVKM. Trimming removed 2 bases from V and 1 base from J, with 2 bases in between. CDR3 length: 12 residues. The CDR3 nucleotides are TGTGCCAGCAGTTTAAAGAACACTGAAGCTTTCTTT. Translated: CASSLKNTEAFF.

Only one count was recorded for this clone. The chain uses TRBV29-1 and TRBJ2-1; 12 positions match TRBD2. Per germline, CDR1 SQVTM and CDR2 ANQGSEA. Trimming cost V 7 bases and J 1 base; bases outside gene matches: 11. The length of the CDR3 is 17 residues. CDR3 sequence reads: CSETPSGRAQSYNEQFF. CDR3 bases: TGCAGCGAAACTCCTAGCGGGAGGGCCCAGTCCTACAATGAGCAGTTCTTC.

The CDR3 spells CASSLTPGVRETQYF. DNA for the CDR3: TGTGCCAGCAGCTTAACACCGGGGGTGAGAGAGACCCAGTACTTC. This chain links TRBV7-3 with TRBJ2-5, with D perhaps TRBD2 (6 bases). CDR3 size: 15 residues. The V end lost 0 bases, the J end lost 4 bases, and 12 bases lay between the germline ends. Germline V gene data show CDR1 as SGHTA and CDR2 as FQGTGA. Full variable domain (remainder filled in from reference TRBV7-3 and TRBJ2-5): GAGVSQTPSNKVTEKGKYVELRCDPISGHTALYWYRQSLGQGPEFLIYFQGTGAADDSGLPNDRFFAVRPEGSVSTLKIQRTERGDSAVYLCASSLTPGVRETQYFGPGTRLLVL.

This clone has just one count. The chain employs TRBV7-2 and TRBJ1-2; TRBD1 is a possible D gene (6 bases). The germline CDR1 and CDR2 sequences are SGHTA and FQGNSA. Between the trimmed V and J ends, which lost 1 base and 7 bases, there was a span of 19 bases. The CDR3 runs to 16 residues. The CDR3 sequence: CASSLEGGRLMGGYTF. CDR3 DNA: TGTGCCAGCAGCTTAGAGGGGGGGAGGCTCATGGGTGGCTACACCTTC.

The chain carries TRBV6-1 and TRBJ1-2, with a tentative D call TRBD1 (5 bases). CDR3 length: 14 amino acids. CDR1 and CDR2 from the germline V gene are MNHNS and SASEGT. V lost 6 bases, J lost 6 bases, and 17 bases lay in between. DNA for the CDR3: TGTGCCAGCAGACCCCCGGGGGGGTCCCATGGCTACACCTTC. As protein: CASRPPGGSHGYTF.

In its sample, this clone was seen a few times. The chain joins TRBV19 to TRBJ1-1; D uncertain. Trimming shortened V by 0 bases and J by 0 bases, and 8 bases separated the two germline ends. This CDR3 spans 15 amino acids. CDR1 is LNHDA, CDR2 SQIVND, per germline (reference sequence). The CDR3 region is CASSIEGYLNTEAFF. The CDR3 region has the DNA TGTGCCAGTAGTATAGAGGGCTATTTGAACACTGAAGCTTTCTTT.

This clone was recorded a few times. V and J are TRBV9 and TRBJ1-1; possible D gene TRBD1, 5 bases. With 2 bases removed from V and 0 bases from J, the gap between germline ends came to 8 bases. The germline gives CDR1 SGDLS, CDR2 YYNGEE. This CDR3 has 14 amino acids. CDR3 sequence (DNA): TGTGCCAGCAGCGTCGGGGGAGTGAACACTGAAGCTTTCTTT. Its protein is CASSVGGVNTEAFF.

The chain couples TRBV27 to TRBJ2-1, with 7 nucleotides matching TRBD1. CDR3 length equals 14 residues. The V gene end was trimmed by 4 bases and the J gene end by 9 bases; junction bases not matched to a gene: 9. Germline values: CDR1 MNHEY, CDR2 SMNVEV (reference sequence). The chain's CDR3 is CASSSGSAGGEQFF. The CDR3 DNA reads TGTGCCAGCAGTTCCGGATCCGCAGGGGGTGAGCAGTTCTTC.

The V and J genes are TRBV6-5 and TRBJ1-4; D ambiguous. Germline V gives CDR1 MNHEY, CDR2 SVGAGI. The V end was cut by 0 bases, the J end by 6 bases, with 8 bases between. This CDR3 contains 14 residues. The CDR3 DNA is TGTGCCAGCAGTTACTCAGGGTGGGATGAAAAACTGTTTTTT. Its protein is CASSYSGWDEKLFF.

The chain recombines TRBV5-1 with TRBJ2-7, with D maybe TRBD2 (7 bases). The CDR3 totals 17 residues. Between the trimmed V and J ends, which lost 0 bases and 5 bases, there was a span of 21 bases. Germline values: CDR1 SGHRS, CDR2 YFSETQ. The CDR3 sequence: CASSLAVVGGPTHEQYF. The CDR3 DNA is TGCGCCAGCAGCTTGGCCGTGGTGGGGGGGCCAACCCACGAGCAGTACTTC.

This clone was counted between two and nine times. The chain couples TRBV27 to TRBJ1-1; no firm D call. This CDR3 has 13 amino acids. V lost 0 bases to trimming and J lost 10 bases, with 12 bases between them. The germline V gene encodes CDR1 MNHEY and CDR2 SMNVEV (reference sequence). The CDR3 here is CASSLSPAGSAFF. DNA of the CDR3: TGTGCCAGCAGTTTATCCCCAGCGGGTTCAGCTTTCTTT.

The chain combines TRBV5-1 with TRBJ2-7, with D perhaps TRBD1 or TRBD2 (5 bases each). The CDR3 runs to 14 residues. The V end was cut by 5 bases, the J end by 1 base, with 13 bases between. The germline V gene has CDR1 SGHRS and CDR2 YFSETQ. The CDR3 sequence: CASRGFGASYEQYF. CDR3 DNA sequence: TGCGCCAGCAGGGGATTCGGGGCATCCTACGAGCAGTACTTC.

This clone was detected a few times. The CDR3 DNA sequence: TGTGCCAGCAGCTTGGGGGGGAGGGCTGGTGATACGCAGTATTTT. It specifies CASSLGGRAGDTQYF. The J gene is TRBJ2-3, the V gene TRBV7-7, with 7 positions matching TRBD2. V trimming: 3 bases; J trimming: 6 bases; junction bases outside the gene matches: 9. The CDR3 is made up of 15 amino acids. CDR1 is SSHAT and CDR2 is FNYEAQ in the germline V gene (reference sequence).

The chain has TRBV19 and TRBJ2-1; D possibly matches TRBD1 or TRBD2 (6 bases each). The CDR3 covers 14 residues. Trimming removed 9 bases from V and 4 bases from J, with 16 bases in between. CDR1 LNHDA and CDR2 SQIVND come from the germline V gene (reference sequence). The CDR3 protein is CASNGGREYNEQFF. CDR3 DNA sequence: TGTGCCAGCAACGGGGGCAGAGAATACAATGAGCAGTTCTTC.

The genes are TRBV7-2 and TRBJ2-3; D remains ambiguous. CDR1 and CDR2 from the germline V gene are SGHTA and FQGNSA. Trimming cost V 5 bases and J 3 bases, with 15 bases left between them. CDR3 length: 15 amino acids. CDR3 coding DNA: TGTGCCAGCAGCCCCCAGGCCCTACGGACAGATACGCAGTATTTT. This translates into CASSPQALRTDTQYF.

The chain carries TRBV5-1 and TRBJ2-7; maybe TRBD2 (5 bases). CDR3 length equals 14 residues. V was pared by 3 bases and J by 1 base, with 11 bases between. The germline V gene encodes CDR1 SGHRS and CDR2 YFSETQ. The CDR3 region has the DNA TGCGCCAGCAGCTCGCGGACTCAGTCCTACGAGCAGTACTTC. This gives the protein CASSSRTQSYEQYF.

CDR3 loop: CASSWRVHEQYF. The CDR3 coding sequence is TGTGCCAGCAGTTGGCGGGTCCACGAGCAGTACTTC. The rearrangement uses TRBV11-2 and TRBJ2-7, with D possibly being TRBD2 (5 bases). Per the germline V gene, CDR1 is SGHAT and CDR2 is FQNNGV. V was clipped by 6 bases and J by 5 bases, with 11 bases between them. CDR3 length: 12 amino acids.

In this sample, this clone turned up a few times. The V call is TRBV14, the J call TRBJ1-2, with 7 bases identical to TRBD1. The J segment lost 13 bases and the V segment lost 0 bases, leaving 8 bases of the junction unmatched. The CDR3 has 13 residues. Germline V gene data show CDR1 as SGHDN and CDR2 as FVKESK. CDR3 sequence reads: CASSQDWQGVLTF. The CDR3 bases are TGTGCCAGCAGCCAAGATTGGCAGGGGGTTCTCACCTTC.

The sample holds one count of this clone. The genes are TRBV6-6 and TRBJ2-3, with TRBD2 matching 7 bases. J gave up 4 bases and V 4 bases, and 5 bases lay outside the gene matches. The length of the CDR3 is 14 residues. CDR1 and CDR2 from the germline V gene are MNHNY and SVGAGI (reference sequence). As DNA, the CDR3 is TGTGCCAGCAGTTGGGGGAGGGCTGCAGATACGCAGTATTTT. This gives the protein CASSWGRAADTQYF.

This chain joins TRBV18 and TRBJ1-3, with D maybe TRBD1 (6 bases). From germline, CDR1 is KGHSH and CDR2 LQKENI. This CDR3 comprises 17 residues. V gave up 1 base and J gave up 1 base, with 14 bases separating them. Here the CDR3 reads CASSPLGGGRSGNTIYF. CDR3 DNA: TGTGCCAGCTCACCACTGGGAGGGGGTCGTTCTGGAAACACCATATATTTT.

Here the CDR3 reads CASSTKDRVGEKLFF. The CDR3 DNA is TGTGCCAGTAGTACCAAGGACAGGGTTGGTGAAAAACTGTTTTTT. The chain recombines TRBV19 with TRBJ1-4; 8 nucleotides line up with TRBD1. J gave up 7 bases and V 4 bases, and 8 bases lay outside the gene matches. CDR1 LNHDA and CDR2 SQIVND come from the germline V gene (reference sequence). The CDR3 spans 15 residues.

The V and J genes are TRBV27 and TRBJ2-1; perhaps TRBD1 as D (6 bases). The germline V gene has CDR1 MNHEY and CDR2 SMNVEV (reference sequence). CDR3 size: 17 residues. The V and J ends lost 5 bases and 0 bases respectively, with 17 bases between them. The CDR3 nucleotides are TGTGCCAGCAGTGTACCGGGACAACCGAGCTCCTACAATGAGCAGTTCTTC. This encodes CASSVPGQPSSYNEQFF.

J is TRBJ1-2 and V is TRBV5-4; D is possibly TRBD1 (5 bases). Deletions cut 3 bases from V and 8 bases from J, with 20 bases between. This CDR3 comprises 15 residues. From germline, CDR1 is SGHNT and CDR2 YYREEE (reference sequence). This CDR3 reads CASSYDPGTASGYTF. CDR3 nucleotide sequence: TGTGCCAGCAGCTACGACCCAGGGACGGCCTCGGGCTACACCTTC.

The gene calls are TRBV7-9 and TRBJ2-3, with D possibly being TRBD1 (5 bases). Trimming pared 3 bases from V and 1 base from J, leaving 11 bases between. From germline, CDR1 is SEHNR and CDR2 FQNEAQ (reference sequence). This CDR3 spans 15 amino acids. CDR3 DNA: TGTGCCAGCAGCTTGGCTACAGGAGGCACAGATACGCAGTATTTT. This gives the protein CASSLATGGTDTQYF.

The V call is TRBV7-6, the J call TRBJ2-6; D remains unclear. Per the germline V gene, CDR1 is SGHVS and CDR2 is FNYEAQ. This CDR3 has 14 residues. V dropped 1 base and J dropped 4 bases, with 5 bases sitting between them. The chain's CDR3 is CASSLDAGANVLTF. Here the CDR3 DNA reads TGTGCCAGCAGCTTAGACGCGGGGGCCAACGTCCTGACTTTC.

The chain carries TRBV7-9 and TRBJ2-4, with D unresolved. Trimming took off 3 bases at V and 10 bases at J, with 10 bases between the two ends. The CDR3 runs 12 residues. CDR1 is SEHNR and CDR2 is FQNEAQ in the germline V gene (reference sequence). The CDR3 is CASSLTDPIQYF. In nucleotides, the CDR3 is TGTGCCAGCAGCTTGACGGACCCAATTCAGTACTTC. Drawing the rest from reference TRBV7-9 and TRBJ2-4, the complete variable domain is DTGVSQNPRHKITKRGQNVTFRCDPISEHNRLYWYRQTLGQGPEFLTYFQNEAQLEKSRLLSDRFSAERPKGSFSTLEIQRTEQGDSAMYLCASSLTDPIQYFGAGTRLSVL.

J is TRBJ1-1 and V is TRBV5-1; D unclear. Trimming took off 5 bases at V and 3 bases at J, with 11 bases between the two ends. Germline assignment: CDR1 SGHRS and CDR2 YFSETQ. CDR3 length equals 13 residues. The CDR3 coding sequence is TGCGCCAGCAGTCTTGCCCGGGACACTGAAGCTTTCTTT. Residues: CASSLARDTEAFF.

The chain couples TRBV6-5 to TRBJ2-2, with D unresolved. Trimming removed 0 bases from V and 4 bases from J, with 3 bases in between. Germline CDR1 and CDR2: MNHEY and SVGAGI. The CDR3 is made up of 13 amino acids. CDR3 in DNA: TGTGCCAGCAGTTACTCGGGCACCGGGGAGCTGTTTTTT. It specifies CASSYSGTGELFF.

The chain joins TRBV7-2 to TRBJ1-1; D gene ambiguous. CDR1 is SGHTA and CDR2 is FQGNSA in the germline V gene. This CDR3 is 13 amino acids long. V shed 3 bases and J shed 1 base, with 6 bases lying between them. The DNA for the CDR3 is TGTGCCAGCAGCTTTACAGAGAACACTGAAGCTTTCTTT. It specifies CASSFTENTEAFF. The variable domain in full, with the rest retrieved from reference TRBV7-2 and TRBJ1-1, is GAGVSQSPSNKVTEKGKDVELRCDPISGHTALYWYRQSLGQGLEFLIYFQGNSAPDKSGLPSDRFSAERTGGSVSTLTIQRTQQEDSAVYLCASSFTENTEAFFGQGTRLTVV.

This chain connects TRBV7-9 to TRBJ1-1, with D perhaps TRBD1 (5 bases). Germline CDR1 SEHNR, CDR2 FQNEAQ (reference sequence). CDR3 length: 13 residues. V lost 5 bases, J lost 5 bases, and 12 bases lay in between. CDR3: CASSQQGPTEAFF. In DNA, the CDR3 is TGTGCCAGCAGCCAGCAGGGACCGACTGAAGCTTTCTTT.

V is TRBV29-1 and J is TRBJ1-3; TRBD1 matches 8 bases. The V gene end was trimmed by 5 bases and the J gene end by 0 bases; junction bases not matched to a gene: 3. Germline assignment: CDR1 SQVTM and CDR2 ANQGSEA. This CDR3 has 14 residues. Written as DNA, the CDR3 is TGCAGCGTTTTCGACAGGGGCTCTGGAAACACCATATATTTT. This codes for CSVFDRGSGNTIYF.